This TCR beta chain was obtained from a study of shared clonotypes between healthy human individuals. Study-wide points: Genetic and exposure-history diversity was limited by the small donor number. Tissues were not sampled, only blood, and their repertoires likely differ.

Sequencing was performed with immunoSEQ multiplex PCR; in TCRdb, only in-frame clones are kept and a portion is missing. The table has 2 million to 2.5 million clones, about nine tenths seen once. CDR1 SGHAT and CDR2 FQNNGV come from the germline V gene. There are 13 residues in the CDR3. Trimming pared 5 bases from V and 6 bases from J, leaving 14 bases between. Comments on this clone: Its antigen is unidentified.

Sample: naive CD4+ T cells from PBMCs. Subset given: CD45RA+ positively selected. J is TRBJ2-7 and V is TRBV11-2; D possibly uses TRBD1 or TRBD2 (6 bases each). The clonotype was recovered from a man between 18 and 29 years old in good health. Some clones in this sample may be carry-over from other donors' samples. CDR3 sequence reads: CASSALGGTEQYF. For the CDR3, the DNA is TGTGCCAGCAGCGCGCTGGGGGGCACCGAGCAGTACTTC.